This T cell receptor beta chain was recovered during a study of human T cells and chemical hapten exposure. About the research overall: Patients were given diphenylcyclopropenone on the scalp weekly across the approximately 25-week study.

Germline CDR1 SQVTM, CDR2 ANQGSEA. This CDR3 region has 12 residues. V was trimmed by 3 bases and J by 7 bases, leaving 12 bases between them. Individual cDNA molecules received unique molecular identifiers in the library. A single record per CDR3 protein comes from TCRdb applying MiXCR to the RACE reads. The repertoire holds approximately 72,000 distinct CDR3 sequences, with around 10% as singletons. The time point here: patch test 3, about 24 weeks after DPC sensitization. Treatment described: therapeutic diphenylcyclopropenone sensitization with weekly scalp DPC. This sample comprised whole blood, obtained in connection with sensitization to the hapten diphenylcyclopropenone (DPC). The rearrangement uses TRBV29-1 and TRBJ2-5, with unresolved D. This clonotype originated in a woman aged 45-60 years with alopecia areata. Some clones in this sample may be carry-over from other donors' samples. Here the CDR3 reads CSVEPSGGTQYF. The CDR3 bases are TGCAGCGTTGAGCCATCCGGTGGGACCCAGTACTTC.